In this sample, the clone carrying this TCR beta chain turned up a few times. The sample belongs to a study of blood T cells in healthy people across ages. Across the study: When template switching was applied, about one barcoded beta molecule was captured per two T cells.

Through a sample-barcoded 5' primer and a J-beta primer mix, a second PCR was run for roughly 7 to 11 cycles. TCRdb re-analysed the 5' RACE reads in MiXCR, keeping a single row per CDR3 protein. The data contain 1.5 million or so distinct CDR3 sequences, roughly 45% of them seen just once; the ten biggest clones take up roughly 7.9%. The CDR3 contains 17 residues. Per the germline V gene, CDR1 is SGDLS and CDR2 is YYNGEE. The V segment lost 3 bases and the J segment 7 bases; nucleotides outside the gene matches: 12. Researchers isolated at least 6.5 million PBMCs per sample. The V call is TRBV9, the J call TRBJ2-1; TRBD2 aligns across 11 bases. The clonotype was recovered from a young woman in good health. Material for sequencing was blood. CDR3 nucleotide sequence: TGTGCCAGCAGCGGAGGGCTGGGACTAGCGGTCCCGAATGAGCAGTTCTTC. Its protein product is CASSGGLGLAVPNEQFF. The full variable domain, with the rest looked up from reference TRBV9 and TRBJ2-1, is DSGVTQTPKHLITATGQRVTLRCSPRSGDLSVYWYQQSLDQGLQFLIQYYNGEERAKGNILERFSAQQFPDLHSELNLSSLELGDSALYFCASSGGLGLAVPNEQFFGPGTRLTVL.